This T cell receptor (beta chain) is from a study of blood T cell repertoires in COVID-19. Study-level information: Samples representing acute and convalescent COVID-19 were sourced from the United States, Italy and Spain.

This study enrolled people aged roughly 18 to 90 from about two dozen US geographic areas. The V end was cut by 1 base, the J end by 8 bases, with 10 bases between. Germline lookup yields CDR1 SGDLS and CDR2 YYNGEE. CDR3 length equals 13 residues. Original analysis: How many nucleated cells were present was estimated from reference gene primer amplification. Clones were sequenced by immunoSEQ multiplex PCR, and TCRdb holds only the in-frame ones, with some missing. D and trimming were read from the DNA, whereas the V and J calls and clone size are those reported in that table. This sample yields 200,000 or so clones, of which 80% to 90% are seen a single time; 3% to 4.5% belongs to the top ten.

V gene TRBV9 combines with J gene TRBJ2-1, with D possibly being TRBD2 (5 bases). The specimen sequenced was PBMCs or T cells enriched from blood (not recorded which). The clonotype comes from a woman in her forties with acute COVID-19. The CDR3 DNA sequence: TGTGCCAGCAGCGTAACTAGTCAGTATGAGCAGTTCTTC. Translation gives CASSVTSQYEQFF.